These T cell receptor beta chains were read from a single sample in a study of T cell responses to AZD1222 COVID-19 vaccine. The assay was immunoSEQ multiplex PCR, and TCRdb's table has in-frame clones only and misses some. The sample contains about 100,000 clones, 88% of which appear only once. Material: peripheral blood, obtained on day 0 of AZD1222 vaccination. The receptors originated from an adult in good health. The CDR3 runs from the conserved cysteine through the conserved F or W. A D gene is named only where the DNA matches it firmly. Clone size is shown for a subset of rows, as once, few, many or a class of expanded clone.

NA,TRBV9,TRBJ1-1,NA,TGTGCCAGCAGCGTAGACCCAGCCACTAACACTGAAGCTTTCTTT,CASSVDPATNTEAFF
TRBD1,TRBV5-4,TRBJ1-4,NA,TGTGCCAGCAGCTTGTCCCCCCGACAGGGCGGTGAAAAACTGTTTTTT,CASSLSPRQGGEKLFF
NA,TRBV6-2/TRBV6-3,TRBJ2-5,NA,TGTGCCAGCAGTTACTCTGGGGGAGTTATGGAGACCCAGTACTTC,CASSYSGGVMETQYF
TRBD2,TRBV5-1,TRBJ2-7,NA,TGCGCCAGCAGACTAGCGGGGGCCGAGCAGTACTTC,CASRLAGAEQYF
NA,TRBV2,TRBJ1-3,NA,TGTGCCAGCACCGTAGGACGGTTCTCTGGAAACACCATATATTTT,CASTVGRFSGNTIYF
NA,TRBV30,TRBJ1-2,NA,TGTGCCTGGAATTTGAGGGGACCAAACTATGGCTACACCTTC,CAWNLRGPNYGYTF
NA,TRBV10-3,TRBJ1-4,NA,TGTGCCATCAGTGACAGGGGAGATGAAAAACTGTTTTTT,CAISDRGDEKLFF
TRBD2,TRBV12-3/TRBV12-4,TRBJ2-3,NA,TGTGCCAGCAGTTTAAGGGACTATAATACGCAGTATTTT,CASSLRDYNTQYF
NA,TRBV19,TRBJ1-1,NA,TGTGCCAGTAGTCAGGGCTTGAACACTGAAGCTTTCTTT,CASSQGLNTEAFF
TRBD1,TRBV2,TRBJ2-7,NA,TGTGCCAGCAATCCGGGACAGGGTATCTACGAGCAGTACTTC,CASNPGQGIYEQYF
NA,TRBV7-2,TRBJ1-1,NA,TGTGCCAGCAGCTTAGGGACAGCCGAGTACAACATGAACACTGAAGCTTTCTTT,CASSLGTAEYNMNTEAFF
NA,TRBV5-5,TRBJ2-1,NA,TGTGCCAGCAGCGACGGGAGCGGGACACCCTACAATGAGCAGTTCTTC,CASSDGSGTPYNEQFF
TRBD1,TRBV25-1,TRBJ1-5,NA,TGTGCCAGCAGTGACTCTGGACAGGGGTGGAATCAGCCCCAGCATTTT,CASSDSGQGWNQPQHF
NA,TRBV5-6,TRBJ1-4,NA,TGTGCCAGCAGCTTGGATCCGGCCCGTCGGGGTGAAAAACTGTTTTTT,CASSLDPARRGEKLFF
NA,TRBV7-7,TRBJ2-2,NA,TGTGCTAGCAGCTTAGGCGTCGGGGCCCCCGGGGAGCTGTTTTTT,CASSLGVGAPGELFF
TRBD1,TRBV28,TRBJ2-7,NA,TGTGCCAGCAGTTCCCCAGGACAGGGCGACTACGAGCAGTACTTC,CASSSPGQGDYEQYF
NA,TRBV7-9,TRBJ1-5,once,TGTGCCAGCAGCCCAGGCGGGGCGGATAGCAATCAGCCCCAGCATTTT,CASSPGGADSNQPQHF
TRBD1,TRBV5-3,TRBJ1-4,NA,TGTGCCAGAAGCTTGGCCGGGACAGCCCTTTTT,CARSLAGTALF
NA,TRBV6-5,TRBJ1-3,NA,TGTGCCAGCAGTTACTCCCTCCTCCCTGGAAACACCATATATTTT,CASSYSLLPGNTIYF
TRBD1,TRBV10-3,TRBJ1-1,NA,TGTGCCATCAGGACAGGGGGCAACACTGAAGCTTTCTTT,CAIRTGGNTEAFF